In its sample, the clone carrying this T cell receptor beta chain was seen a few times. This sample was included in a study of blood T cell repertoires in COVID-19. Overall study: The origin of the acute and convalescent COVID-19 samples was the United States, Italy and Spain.

Looked up from germline, CDR1 is SGHTA and CDR2 is FQGNSA. CDR3 length: 15 amino acids. V was shortened by 2 bases and J by 0 bases, with 8 bases between the two germline ends. TCRdb's copy holds only in-frame clones and misses some; the assay was immunoSEQ multiplex PCR. This sample has about 140,000 clones, with roughly 84% found just once. The rearrangement joins TRBV7-2 to TRBJ1-5; a possible D gene is TRBD1 (5 bases). This TCR was sampled from a human donor in a cohort sampled during active COVID-19. Sequencing was done on a sample of peripheral blood. CDR3 residues: CASSLMGGSNQPQHF. The CDR3 nucleotides read TGTGCCAGCAGCTTAATGGGGGGTAGCAATCAGCCCCAGCATTTT.